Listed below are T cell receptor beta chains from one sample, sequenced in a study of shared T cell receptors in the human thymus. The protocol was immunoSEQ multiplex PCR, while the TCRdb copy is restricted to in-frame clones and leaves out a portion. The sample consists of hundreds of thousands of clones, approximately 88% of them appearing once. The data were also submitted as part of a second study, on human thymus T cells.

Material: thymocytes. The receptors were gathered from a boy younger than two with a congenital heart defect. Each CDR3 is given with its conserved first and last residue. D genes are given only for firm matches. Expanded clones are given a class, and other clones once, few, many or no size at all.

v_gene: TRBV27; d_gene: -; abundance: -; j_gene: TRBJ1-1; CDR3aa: CASTNTPLPGDPMNTEAFF; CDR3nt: TGTGCCAGCACCAACACGCCCCTCCCGGGGGACCCTATGAACACTGAAGCTTTCTTT
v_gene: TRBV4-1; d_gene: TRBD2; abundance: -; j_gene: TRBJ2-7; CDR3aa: CASSPTSAYSKNEQYF; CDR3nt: TGCGCCAGCAGCCCGACTAGCGCGTACTCGAAGAACGAGCAGTACTTC
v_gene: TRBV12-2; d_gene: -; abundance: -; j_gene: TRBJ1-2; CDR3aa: CASRPPVVTGYTF; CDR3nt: TGTGCAAGTCGCCCCCCGGTGGTTACTGGCTACACCTTC
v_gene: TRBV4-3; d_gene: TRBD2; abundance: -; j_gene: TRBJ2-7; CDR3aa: CASSQDEGVAGAYAYEQYF; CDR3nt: TGCGCCAGCAGCCAAGATGAAGGGGTAGCGGGAGCTTACGCCTACGAGCAGTACTTC
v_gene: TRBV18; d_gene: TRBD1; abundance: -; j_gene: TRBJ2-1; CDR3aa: CASSSWTGWMWDPDYGSYNEQFF; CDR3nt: TGTGCCAGCTCATCCTGGACAGGTTGGATGTGGGATCCCGATTATGGGTCCTACAATGAGCAGTTCTTC
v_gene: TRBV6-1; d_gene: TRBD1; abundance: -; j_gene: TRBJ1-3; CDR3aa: CASSGGNAGGYGNTIYF; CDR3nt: TGTGCCAGCAGTGGGGGCAACGCAGGGGGCTATGGAAACACCATATATTTT
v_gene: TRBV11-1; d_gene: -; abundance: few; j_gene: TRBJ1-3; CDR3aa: CASTPGHISGNTIYF; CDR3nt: TGTGCCAGCACGCCGGGACATATCTCTGGAAACACCATATATTTT
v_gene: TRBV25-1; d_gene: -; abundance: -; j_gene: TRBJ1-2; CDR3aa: CASSGGGGYGYTF; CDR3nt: TGTGCCAGCAGTGGGGGGGGCGGCTATGGCTACACCTTC
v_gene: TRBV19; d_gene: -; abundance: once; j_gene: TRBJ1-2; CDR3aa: CASSPLIGYPTYGYTF; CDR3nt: TGTGCCAGTAGTCCCCTTATCGGTTACCCCACTTATGGCTACACCTTC
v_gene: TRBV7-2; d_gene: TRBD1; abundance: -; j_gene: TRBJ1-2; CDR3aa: CASSFNPGQGGRNYGYTF; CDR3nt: TGTGCCAGCAGCTTCAATCCGGGACAGGGGGGAAGGAACTATGGCTACACCTTC
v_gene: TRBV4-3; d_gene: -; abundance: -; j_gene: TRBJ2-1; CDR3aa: CASSPTEGYNEQFF; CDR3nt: TGCGCCAGCAGCCCCACCGAGGGATACAATGAGCAGTTCTTC
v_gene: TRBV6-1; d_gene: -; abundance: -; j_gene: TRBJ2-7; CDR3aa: CASNCDGFYEQYF; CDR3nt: TGTGCCAGCAACTGTGACGGGTTCTACGAGCAGTACTTC
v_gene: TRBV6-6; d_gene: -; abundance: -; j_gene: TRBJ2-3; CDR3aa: CASRLTGAASDTQYF; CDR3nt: TGTGCCAGCAGGCTGACTGGTGCGGCGTCAGATACGCAGTATTTT
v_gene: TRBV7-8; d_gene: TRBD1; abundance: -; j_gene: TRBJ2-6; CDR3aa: CASSLARDRGGLSGANVLTF; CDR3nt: TGTGCCAGCAGCTTAGCCCGGGACAGGGGGGGCCTCTCTGGGGCCAACGTCCTGACTTTC
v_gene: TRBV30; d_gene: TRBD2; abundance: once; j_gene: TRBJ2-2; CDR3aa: CAWSVSGLAGPIGGELFF; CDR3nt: TGTGCCTGGAGTGTATCTGGACTAGCGGGGCCCATCGGCGGGGAGCTGTTTTTT
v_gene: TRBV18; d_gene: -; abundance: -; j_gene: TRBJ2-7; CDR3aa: CASSQSDWGYEQYF; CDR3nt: TGTGCCAGCTCACAGTCGGACTGGGGCTACGAGCAGTACTTC
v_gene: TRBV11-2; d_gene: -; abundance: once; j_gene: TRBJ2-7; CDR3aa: CASSLDEDRSYEQYF; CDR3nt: TGTGCCAGCAGCTTAGATGAAGACAGGAGCTACGAGCAGTACTTC
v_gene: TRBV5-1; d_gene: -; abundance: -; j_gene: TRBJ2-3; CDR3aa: CASSPSDSDDTQYF; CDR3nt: TGCGCCAGCAGCCCATCGGACTCTGATGATACGCAGTATTTT
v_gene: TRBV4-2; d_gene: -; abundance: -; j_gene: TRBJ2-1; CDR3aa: CASSQDDTLASPHNEQFF; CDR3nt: TGTGCCAGCAGCCAAGATGATACCTTAGCTAGTCCCCACAATGAGCAGTTCTTC
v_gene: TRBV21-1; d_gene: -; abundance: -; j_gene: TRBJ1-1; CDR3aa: CARTTPPGNTEAFF; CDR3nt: TGTGCCAGGACGACCCCGCCGGGGAACACTGAAGCTTTCTTT
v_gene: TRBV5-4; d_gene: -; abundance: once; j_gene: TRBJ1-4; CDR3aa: CASSLGASATNEKLFF; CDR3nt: TGTGCCAGCAGCTTGGGGGCGTCGGCGACTAATGAAAAACTGTTTTTT
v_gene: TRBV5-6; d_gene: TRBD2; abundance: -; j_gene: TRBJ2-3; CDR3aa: CASSLAEDSGSDHTQYF; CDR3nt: TGTGCCAGCAGCTTGGCCGAGGATAGCGGGAGTGATCATACGCAGTATTTT
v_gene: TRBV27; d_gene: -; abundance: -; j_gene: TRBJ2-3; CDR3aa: CASSPPSPLADTQYF; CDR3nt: TGTGCCAGCAGTCCGCCCTCGCCTTTAGCAGATACGCAGTATTTT
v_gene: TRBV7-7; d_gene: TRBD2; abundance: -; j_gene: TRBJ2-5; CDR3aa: CASTTLREGETQYF; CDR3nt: TGTGCTAGCACCACCTTGAGGGAGGGGGAGACCCAGTACTTC
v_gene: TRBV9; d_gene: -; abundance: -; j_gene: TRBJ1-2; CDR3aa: CASSSRGYGYTF; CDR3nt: TGTGCCAGCAGCTCTCGAGGGTATGGCTACACCTTC
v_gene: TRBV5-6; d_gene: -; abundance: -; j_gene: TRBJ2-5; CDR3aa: CASSLRQGQETQYF; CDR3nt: TGTGCCAGCAGCTTGAGGCAGGGACAAGAGACCCAGTACTTC
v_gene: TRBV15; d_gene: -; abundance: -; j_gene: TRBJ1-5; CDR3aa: CATSRTAVNQPQHF; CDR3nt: TGTGCCACCAGCAGAACGGCGGTCAATCAGCCCCAGCATTTT
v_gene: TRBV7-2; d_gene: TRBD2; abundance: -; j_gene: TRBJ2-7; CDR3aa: CASSLDTSGGNYEQYF; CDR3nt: TGTGCCAGCAGCTTAGACACTAGCGGGGGAAACTACGAGCAGTACTTC
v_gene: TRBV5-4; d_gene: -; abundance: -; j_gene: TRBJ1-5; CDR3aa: CASSFSLGRGAQNQPQHF; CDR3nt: TGTGCCAGCAGCTTTTCCCTCGGCCGGGGGGCGCAGAATCAGCCCCAGCATTTT
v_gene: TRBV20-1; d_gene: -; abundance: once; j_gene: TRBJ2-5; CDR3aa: CSQGKETQYF; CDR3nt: TGCAGCCAGGGCAAGGAGACCCAGTACTTC
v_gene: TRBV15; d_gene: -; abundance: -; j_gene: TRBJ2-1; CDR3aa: CATSRHGALTYEQFF; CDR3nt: TGTGCCACCAGCAGACATGGGGCCCTGACTTATGAGCAGTTCTTC
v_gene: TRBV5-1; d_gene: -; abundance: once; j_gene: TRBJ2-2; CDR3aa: CASSFVAGMTGELFF; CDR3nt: TGCGCCAGCAGCTTTGTGGCAGGGATGACCGGGGAGCTGTTTTTT
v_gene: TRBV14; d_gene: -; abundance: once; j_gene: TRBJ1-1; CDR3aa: CASSQVYRRGTEAFF; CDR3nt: TGTGCCAGCAGCCAAGTTTACAGGAGGGGCACTGAAGCTTTCTTT
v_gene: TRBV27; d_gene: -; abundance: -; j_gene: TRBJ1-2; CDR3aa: CASRLKRGAGGYTF; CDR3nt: TGTGCCAGCAGGTTAAAGCGGGGCGCCGGTGGCTACACCTTC
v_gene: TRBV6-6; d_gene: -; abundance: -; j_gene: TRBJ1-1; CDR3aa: CASSYSGGDTEAFF; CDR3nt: TGTGCCAGCAGTTACTCGGGGGGGGACACTGAAGCTTTCTTT
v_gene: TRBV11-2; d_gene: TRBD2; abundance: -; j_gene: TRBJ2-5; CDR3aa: CASSPYGTSGRGSMETQYF; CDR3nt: TGTGCCAGCAGCCCGTATGGGACTAGCGGGAGGGGGTCCATGGAGACCCAGTACTTC
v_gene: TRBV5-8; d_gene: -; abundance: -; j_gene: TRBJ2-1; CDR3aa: CASSSVWDGGYNEQFF; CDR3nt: TGTGCCAGCAGCTCTGTGTGGGACGGGGGCTACAATGAGCAGTTCTTC
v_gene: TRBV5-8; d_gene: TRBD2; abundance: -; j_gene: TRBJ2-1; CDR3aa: CASSYGTSGDNEQFF; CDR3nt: TGTGCCAGCAGCTACGGGACTAGCGGAGACAATGAGCAGTTCTTC
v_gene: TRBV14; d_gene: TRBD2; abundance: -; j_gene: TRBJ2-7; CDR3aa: CASSTLPGTNYEQYF; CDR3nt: TGTGCCAGCAGTACTCTACCGGGGACTAACTACGAGCAGTACTTC
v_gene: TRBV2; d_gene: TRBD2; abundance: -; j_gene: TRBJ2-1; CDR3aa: CASSELAGGPGNEQFF; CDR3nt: TGTGCCAGCAGTGAACTAGCGGGAGGTCCCGGGAATGAGCAGTTCTTC
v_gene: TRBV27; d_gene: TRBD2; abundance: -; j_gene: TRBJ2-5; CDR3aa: CASSLGLTSGRGKETQYF; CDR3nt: TGTGCCAGCAGTTTAGGGCTAACTAGCGGGAGGGGCAAAGAGACCCAGTACTTC
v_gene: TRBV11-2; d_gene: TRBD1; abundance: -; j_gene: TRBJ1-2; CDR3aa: CASSSRQGGDYGYTF; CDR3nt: TGTGCCAGCAGCTCCCGACAGGGGGGAGACTATGGCTACACCTTC
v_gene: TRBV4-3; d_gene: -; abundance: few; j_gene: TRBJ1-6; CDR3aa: CASSQDLNSPLHF; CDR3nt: TGCGCCAGCAGCCAAGATCTGAATTCACCCCTCCACTTT
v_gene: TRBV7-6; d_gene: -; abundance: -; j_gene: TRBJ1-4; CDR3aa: CASSLLSDRQEKLFF; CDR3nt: TGTGCCAGCAGCTTACTCTCTGACAGGCAAGAAAAACTGTTTTTT
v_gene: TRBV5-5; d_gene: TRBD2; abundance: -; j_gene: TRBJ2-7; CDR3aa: CASSLSSPGLAGGQYEQYF; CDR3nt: TGTGCCAGCAGCTTGTCATCTCCGGGACTAGCGGGAGGTCAGTACGAGCAGTACTTC
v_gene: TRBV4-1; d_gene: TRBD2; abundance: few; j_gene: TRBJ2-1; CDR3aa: CASSQEVILAGQQFF; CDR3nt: TGCGCCAGCAGCCAAGAGGTTATCCTAGCGGGACAGCAGTTCTTC
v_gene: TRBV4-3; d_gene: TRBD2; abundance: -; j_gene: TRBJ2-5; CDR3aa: CASSYGLAGETQYF; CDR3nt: TGCGCCAGCAGCTACGGACTAGCGGGAGAGACCCAGTACTTC
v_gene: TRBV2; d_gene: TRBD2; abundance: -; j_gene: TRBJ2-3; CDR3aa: CASSGRETDTQYF; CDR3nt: TGTGCCAGCAGTGGGCGGGAGACGGATACGCAGTATTTT
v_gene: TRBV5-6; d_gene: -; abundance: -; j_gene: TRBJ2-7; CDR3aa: CASSLGQPAYEQYF; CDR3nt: TGTGCCAGCAGCTTGGGACAGCCAGCCTACGAGCAGTACTTC
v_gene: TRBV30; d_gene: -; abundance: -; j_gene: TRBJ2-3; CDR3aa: CAWEARRRVSTDTQYF; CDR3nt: TGTGCCTGGGAGGCTCGGCGCAGGGTGAGCACAGATACGCAGTATTTT
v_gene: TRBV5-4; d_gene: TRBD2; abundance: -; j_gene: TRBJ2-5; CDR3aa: CASRISGRGETQYF; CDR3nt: TGTGCCAGCAGGATAAGCGGGAGAGGAGAGACCCAGTACTTC
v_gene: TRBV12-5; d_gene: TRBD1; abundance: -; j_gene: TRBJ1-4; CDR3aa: CASGPLGQGREKLFF; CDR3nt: TGTGCTAGTGGTCCACTTGGACAGGGTAGGGAAAAACTGTTTTTT
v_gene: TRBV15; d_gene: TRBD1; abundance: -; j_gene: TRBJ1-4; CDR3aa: CATSRGEGAGEKLFF; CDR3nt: TGTGCCACCAGCAGAGGAGAGGGGGCGGGTGAAAAACTGTTTTTT
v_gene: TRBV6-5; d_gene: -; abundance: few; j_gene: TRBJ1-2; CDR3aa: CASSSPGENYGYTF; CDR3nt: TGTGCCAGCAGTTCCCCCGGGGAGAACTATGGCTACACCTTC
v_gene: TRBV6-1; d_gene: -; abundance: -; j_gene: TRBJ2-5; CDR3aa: CASRKQGRETQYF; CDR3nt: TGTGCCAGCAGAAAACAGGGTCGGGAGACCCAGTACTTC
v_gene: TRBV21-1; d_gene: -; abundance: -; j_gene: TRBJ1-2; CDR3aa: CASRSGRYTF; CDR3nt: TGTGCCAGCAGAAGTGGGCGCTACACCTTC
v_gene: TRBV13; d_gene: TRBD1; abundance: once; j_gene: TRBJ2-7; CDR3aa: CASSPRQGASEQYF; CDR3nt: TGTGCCAGCAGCCCTCGACAGGGGGCTAGCGAGCAGTACTTC
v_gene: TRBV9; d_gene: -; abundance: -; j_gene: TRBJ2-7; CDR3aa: CASSPQNSYEQYF; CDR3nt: TGTGCCAGCAGCCCTCAGAACTCCTACGAGCAGTACTTC
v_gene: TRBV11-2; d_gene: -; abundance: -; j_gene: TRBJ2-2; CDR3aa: CASSLKRTRGSGELFF; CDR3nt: TGTGCCAGCAGCTTAAAGAGGACTAGGGGGAGCGGGGAGCTGTTTTTT